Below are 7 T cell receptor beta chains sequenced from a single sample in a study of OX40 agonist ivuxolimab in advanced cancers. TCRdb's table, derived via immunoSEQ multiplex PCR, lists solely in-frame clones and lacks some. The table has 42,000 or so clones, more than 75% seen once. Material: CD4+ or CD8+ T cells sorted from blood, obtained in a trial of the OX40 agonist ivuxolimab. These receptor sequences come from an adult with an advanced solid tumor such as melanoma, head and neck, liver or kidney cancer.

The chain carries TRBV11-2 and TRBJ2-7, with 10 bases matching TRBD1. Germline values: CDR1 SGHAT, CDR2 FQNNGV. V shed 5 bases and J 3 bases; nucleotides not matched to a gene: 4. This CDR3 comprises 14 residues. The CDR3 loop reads CASSTGTGDYEQYF. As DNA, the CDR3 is TGTGCCAGCAGCACCGGGACAGGGGACTACGAGCAGTACTTC.

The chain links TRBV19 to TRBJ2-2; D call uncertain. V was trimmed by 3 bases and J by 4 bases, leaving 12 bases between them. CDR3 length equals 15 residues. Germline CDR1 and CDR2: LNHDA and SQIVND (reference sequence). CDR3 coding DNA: TGTGCCAGTAGTATCCTGGTTGCGGTCACCGGGGAGCTGTTTTTT. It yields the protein CASSILVAVTGELFF.

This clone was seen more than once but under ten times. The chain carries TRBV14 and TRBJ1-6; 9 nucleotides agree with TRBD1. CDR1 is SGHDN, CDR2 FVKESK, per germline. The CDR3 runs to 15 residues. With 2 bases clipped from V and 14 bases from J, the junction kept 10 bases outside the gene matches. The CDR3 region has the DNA TGTGCCAGCAGCCAACTTACCGGGACAGGGTCCACCCTCCACTTT. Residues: CASSQLTGTGSTLHF.

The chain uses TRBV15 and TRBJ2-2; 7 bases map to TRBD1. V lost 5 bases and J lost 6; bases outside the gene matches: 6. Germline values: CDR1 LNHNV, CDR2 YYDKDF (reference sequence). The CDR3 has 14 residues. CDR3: CATSRYTGAGELFF. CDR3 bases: TGTGCCACCAGCCGCTATACAGGGGCCGGGGAGCTGTTTTTT.

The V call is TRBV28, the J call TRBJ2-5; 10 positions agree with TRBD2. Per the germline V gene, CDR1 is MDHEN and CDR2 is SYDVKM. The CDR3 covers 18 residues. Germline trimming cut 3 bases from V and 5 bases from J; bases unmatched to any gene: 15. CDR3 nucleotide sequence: TGTGCCAGCAGTTTGAACGTGGGGGCTAGCGGGAGTCAGGAGACCCAGTACTTC. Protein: CASSLNVGASGSQETQYF.

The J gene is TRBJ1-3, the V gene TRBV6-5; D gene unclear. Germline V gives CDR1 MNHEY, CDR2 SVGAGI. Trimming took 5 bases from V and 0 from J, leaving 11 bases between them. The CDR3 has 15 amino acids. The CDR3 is CASSLSAGSGNTIYF. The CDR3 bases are TGTGCCAGCAGTCTTTCGGCGGGCTCTGGAAACACCATATATTTT.

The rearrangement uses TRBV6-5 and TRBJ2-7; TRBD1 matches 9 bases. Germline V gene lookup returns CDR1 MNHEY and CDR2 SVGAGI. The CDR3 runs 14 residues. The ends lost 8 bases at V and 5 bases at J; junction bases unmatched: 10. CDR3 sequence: CASSLRTGDDEQYF. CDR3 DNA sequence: TGTGCCAGCTCACTGCGGACAGGGGACGACGAGCAGTACTTC.